Below, 28 T cell receptor gamma chains from the same sample are listed, as sequenced in a study of human gamma delta and Vdelta1 T cells. Antigen specificity for these receptors is unknown. TCRdb fed the PCR reads to CATT. This table has about 3,900 gamma-chain clones, approximately 15% appearing once. The source material was Vdelta1 gamma-delta T cells from blood grown in culture (DOT cells). The receptors derive from a human donor in good health.

The chain couples TRGV10 to TRGJ1 or TRGJ2. Being an ORF, TRGV10 has a function that is uncertain. With V trimmed by 12 bases and J by 0 bases, 6 bases remained unmatched. This CDR3 region has 12 residues. This CDR3 is CAANENYYKKLF. CDR3 bases: TGTGCTGCTAATGAGAATTATTATAAGAAACTCTTT.

The rearrangement uses TRGV3 and TRGJ1 or TRGJ2. Looked up from germline, CDR1 is VTNTFY and CDR2 is YDVSTARD (reference sequence). V dropped 1 base and J dropped 11; count of bases not matched to a gene: 23. The CDR3 consists of 17 residues. This CDR3 reads CATWDSPASQFLGEKLF. The DNA for the CDR3 is TGTGCCACCTGGGACAGCCCCGCTTCTCAATTCTTAGGGGAGAAACTCTTT.

The chain employs TRGV3 and TRGJ1 or TRGJ2. V gave up 3 bases and J gave up 11 bases; unmatched junction bases: 7. Germline V CDR1 and CDR2: VTNTFY, YDVSTARD (reference sequence). This CDR3 comprises 11 residues. The CDR3: CATWDDFQKLF. CDR3 sequence (DNA): TGTGCCACCTGGGACGATTTCCAGAAACTCTTT.

This clone was recorded a few times. In the same sample, other DNA sequences code for this CDR3. This chain uses TRGV3 with TRGJ1 or TRGJ2. Germline V gene data show CDR1 as VTNTFY and CDR2 as YDVSTARD (reference sequence). The CDR3 spans 11 residues. V lost 0 bases and J lost 10; bases outside the gene matches: 3. CDR3 bases: TGTGCCACCTGGGACAGGCTAAAGAAACTCTTT. Encoded protein: CATWDRLKKLF.

This chain uses TRGV9 with TRGJ1 or TRGJ2. Per germline, CDR1 GITISATS and CDR2 ISYDGTV (reference sequence). J gave up 9 bases and V 11 bases, and 7 bases lay outside the gene matches. There are 9 residues in the CDR3. The CDR3 coding sequence is TGTGCCTATTCTATTAAGAAACTCTTT. Its translation: CAYSIKKLF.

This chain joins TRGV2 and TRGJP2. From germline, CDR1 is EGSNGY and CDR2 YDSYNSKV. The CDR3 extends over 17 amino acids. The V gene end was trimmed by 0 bases and the J gene end by 2 bases; junction bases not matched to a gene: 9. CDR3 amino acids: CATWDGPGASSDWIKTF. As DNA, the CDR3 is TGTGCCACCTGGGACGGGCCGGGAGCCAGTAGTGATTGGATCAAGACGTTT.

The rearrangement uses TRGV2 and TRGJP2. CDR1 is EGSNGY and CDR2 is YDSYNSKV in the germline V gene. This CDR3 region has 21 residues. Trimming removed 0 bases from V and 6 bases from J; junction bases left unmatched: 25. The CDR3, as DNA: TGTGCCACCTGGGACGGGCTCCCCCGGTGGGGCCCGGGGACTGGTGATTGGATCAAGACGTTT. It is translated as CATWDGLPRWGPGTGDWIKTF.

This clone was seen more than once but under ten times. Being one base from a much bigger clone, this may be a read error. The genes are TRGV2 and TRGJ1 or TRGJ2. CDR1 is EGSNGY and CDR2 is YDSYNSKV in the germline V gene. Losses at the gene ends were 0 bases for V and 4 bases for J; bases not matched to a gene: 3. CDR3 length: 13 amino acids. This chain's CDR3 is CATWDGQYYKKLF. Here the CDR3 DNA reads TGTGCCACCTGGGACGGGCAGTATTATAAGAAACTCTTT.

In its sample, this clone was seen a few times. The chain combines TRGV9 with TRGJ1 or TRGJ2. Trimming removed 1 base from V and 12 bases from J; junction bases left unmatched: 6. CDR1 and CDR2 from the germline V gene are GITISATS and ISYDGTV (reference sequence). The CDR3 loop spans 11 amino acids. CDR3 loop: CALWEVLGKLF. As DNA, the CDR3 is TGTGCCTTGTGGGAGGTACTGGGGAAACTCTTT.

The chain links TRGV4 to TRGJ1 or TRGJ2. Germline V CDR1 and CDR2: EGSTGY, YDSYTSSV. The trim removed 3 bases at V and 4 bases at J, leaving 6 bases unmatched. The CDR3 has 13 residues. The CDR3 DNA is TGTGCCACCTGGGATATAAGGTATTATAAGAAACTCTTT. It yields the protein CATWDIRYYKKLF.

This clone showed up just a few times. V and J are TRGV9 and TRGJ1 or TRGJ2. The CDR3 extends over 13 amino acids. The V gene end was trimmed by 1 base and the J gene end by 8 bases; junction bases not matched to a gene: 8. Germline CDR1 GITISATS, CDR2 ISYDGTV (reference sequence). In DNA form, the CDR3 reads TGTGCCTTGTGGGAGGTCGTATTCAATAAGAAACTCTTT. It specifies CALWEVVFNKKLF.

This clone is judged medium-sized. The chain is built from TRGV5 and TRGJ1 or TRGJ2. This CDR3 is built from 17 residues. Unmatched junction bases numbered 14, after V lost 0 bases and J lost 3 bases. In germline, CDR1 is VINAFY, CDR2 YDVSNSKD. The CDR3 DNA reads as TGTGCCACCTGGGACAGGCCCCCCAGTACCCCTTATTATAAGAAACTCTTT. It is translated as CATWDRPPSTPYYKKLF.

This clone came up a few times. The chain couples TRGV4 to TRGJ1 or TRGJ2. V lost 3 bases, J lost 4 bases, and 3 bases stayed unmatched. The CDR3 runs 12 residues. Germline V gene sequence: CDR1 EGSTGY, CDR2 YDSYTSSV. This chain's CDR3 is CATWDKYYKKLF. In nucleotides, the CDR3 is TGTGCCACCTGGGATAAATATTATAAGAAACTCTTT.

There are a few counts of this clone. Other DNA sequences from this sample encode an identical CDR3 as well. The chain links TRGV2 to TRGJ1 or TRGJ2. The V gene's germline CDR1 is EGSNGY and CDR2 YDSYNSKV. Unmatched junction bases numbered 3, after V lost 0 bases and J lost 7 bases. The CDR3 is made up of 12 amino acids. The CDR3 here is CATWDGRYKKLF. The DNA for the CDR3 is TGTGCCACCTGGGACGGGCGGTATAAGAAACTCTTT.

Only a few counts were recorded for this clone. The chain is built from TRGV4 and TRGJ1 or TRGJ2. The V and J ends lost 5 bases and 4 bases, in that order; junction bases with no gene match: 2. From germline, CDR1 is EGSTGY and CDR2 YDSYTSSV. This CDR3 is built from 11 residues. The CDR3, as DNA: TGTGCCACCTGGGTATATTATAAGAAACTCTTT. This translates into CATWVYYKKLF.

This clone was seen a handful of times. The gene calls are TRGV4 and TRGJ1 or TRGJ2. Losses at the gene ends were 0 bases for V and 4 bases for J; bases not matched to a gene: 9. Germline assignment: CDR1 EGSTGY and CDR2 YDSYTSSV. The CDR3 runs to 15 residues. Here the CDR3 DNA reads TGTGCCACCTGGGATGGGTGGGGCTTCTATTATAAGAAACTCTTT. It translates to CATWDGWGFYYKKLF.

This clone is a singleton in its sample. V and J are TRGV2 and TRGJ1 or TRGJ2. The CDR3 sequence is 12 residues long. Germline V gives CDR1 EGSNGY, CDR2 YDSYNSKV. The ends lost 3 bases at V and 13 bases at J; junction bases unmatched: 12. This CDR3 is CATWDRLVKKLF. In DNA, the CDR3 is TGTGCCACCTGGGACAGATTAGTCAAAAAACTCTTT.

This rearrangement joins TRGV8 to TRGJ1 or TRGJ2. With V trimmed by 5 bases and J by 2 bases, 12 bases remained unmatched. This CDR3 is 15 amino acids long. Germline-derived CDR1 and CDR2 are VENAVY and YDSYNSRV. The CDR3 coding sequence is TGTGCCACCTGGGTAGAGGCTAAGGATTATTATAAGAAACTCTTT. It translates to CATWVEAKDYYKKLF.

The chain couples TRGV3 to TRGJ1 or TRGJ2. CDR3 size: 13 residues. Germline V gives CDR1 VTNTFY, CDR2 YDVSTARD (reference sequence). After removal of 0 bases from V and 12 bases from J, the junction contained 11 bases not matched to a gene. Written as DNA, the CDR3 is TGTGCCACCTGGGACAGGCCTGGGTTTGGGAAACTCTTT. This codes for CATWDRPGFGKLF.

This chain joins TRGV4 and TRGJ1 or TRGJ2. The length of the CDR3 is 11 residues. V shed 2 bases and J 10 bases; nucleotides not matched to a gene: 5. CDR1 is EGSTGY and CDR2 is YDSYTSSV in the germline V gene. CDR3 DNA: TGTGCCACCTGGGATGTTTGGAAGAAACTCTTT. Translating it yields CATWDVWKKLF.

This clone is labeled as medium-sized. This chain connects TRGV5 to TRGJ1 or TRGJ2. This CDR3 has 11 amino acids. Unmatched junction bases numbered 4, after V lost 2 bases and J lost 9 bases. Germline V CDR1 and CDR2: VINAFY, YDVSNSKD. CDR3 loop: CATWDTFKKLF. The CDR3 DNA follows: TGTGCCACCTGGGACACCTTTAAGAAACTCTTT.

Only a few counts were recorded for this clone. The rearrangement joins TRGV9 to TRGJP2. Germline-derived CDR1 and CDR2 are GITISATS and ISYDGTV (reference sequence). V lost 4 bases to trimming and J lost 1 base; unmatched junction nucleotides: 0. The length of the CDR3 is 13 residues. CDR3 nucleotide sequence: TGTGCCTTGTGGGATAGTAGTGATTGGATCAAGACGTTT. The encoded protein is CALWDSSDWIKTF.

The rearrangement uses TRGV2 and TRGJP2. The V and J ends lost 7 bases and 2 bases, in that order; junction bases with no gene match: 10. The CDR3 covers 15 residues. Looked up from germline, CDR1 is EGSNGY and CDR2 is YDSYNSKV. For the CDR3, the DNA is TGTGCCACCTGTCACCATCGAAGTAGTGATTGGATCAAGACGTTT. Translation: CATCHHRSSDWIKTF.

This clone has only a few counts. The J gene is TRGJ1 or TRGJ2, the V gene TRGV8. Losses at the gene ends were 5 bases for V and 3 bases for J; bases not matched to a gene: 10. CDR1 is VENAVY and CDR2 is YDSYNSRV in the germline V gene. This CDR3 is 14 amino acids long. CDR3 region: CATWGPPIYYKKLF. The CDR3 region has the DNA TGTGCCACCTGGGGGCCCCCCATTTATTATAAGAAACTCTTT.

V gene TRGV10 combines with J gene TRGJP1. TRGV10 is assigned to the ORF class and has an uncertain function. Germline trimming cut 8 bases from V and 4 bases from J; bases unmatched to any gene: 8. This CDR3 region has 14 residues. The CDR3 protein is CAAWDAYTGWFKIF. The CDR3, as DNA: TGTGCTGCGTGGGATGCCTACACTGGTTGGTTCAAGATATTT.

In this sample, this clone turned up a few times. The chain links TRGV4 to TRGJ1 or TRGJ2. The CDR3 consists of 12 residues. Germline-derived CDR1 and CDR2 are EGSTGY and YDSYTSSV. V lost 2 bases to trimming and J lost 12 bases; unmatched junction nucleotides: 10. The CDR3 reads CATWDARVGKLF. CDR3 DNA: TGTGCCACCTGGGATGCGAGGGTTGGGAAACTCTTT.

In its sample, this clone was seen a few times. This chain connects TRGV9 to TRGJ1 or TRGJ2. Germline V gene sequence: CDR1 GITISATS, CDR2 ISYDGTV (reference sequence). V lost 10 bases and J lost 3; bases outside the gene matches: 6. This CDR3 spans 11 amino acids. CDR3 sequence: CAFTLYYKKLF. The CDR3 region has the DNA TGTGCCTTTACTCTTTATTATAAGAAACTCTTT.

The chain employs TRGV4 and TRGJ1 or TRGJ2. This CDR3 contains 12 residues. The V gene's germline CDR1 is EGSTGY and CDR2 YDSYTSSV. After removal of 0 bases from V and 12 bases from J, the junction contained 8 bases not matched to a gene. This chain's CDR3 is CATWDGRVRKLF. The DNA for the CDR3 is TGTGCCACCTGGGATGGGCGAGTAAGGAAACTCTTT.